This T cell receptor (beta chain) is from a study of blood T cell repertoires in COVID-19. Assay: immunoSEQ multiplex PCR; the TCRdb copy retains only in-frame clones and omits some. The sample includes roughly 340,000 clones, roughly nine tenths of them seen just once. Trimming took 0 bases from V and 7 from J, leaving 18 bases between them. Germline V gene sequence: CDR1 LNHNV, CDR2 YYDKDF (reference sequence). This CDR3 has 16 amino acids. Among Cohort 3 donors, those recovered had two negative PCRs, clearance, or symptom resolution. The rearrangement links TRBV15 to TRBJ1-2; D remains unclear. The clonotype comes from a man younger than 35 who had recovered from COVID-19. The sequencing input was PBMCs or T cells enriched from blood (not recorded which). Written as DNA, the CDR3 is TGTGCCACCAGCAGAGATATTGGGGAGAGTCCTTCTGGCTACACCTTC. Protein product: CATSRDIGESPSGYTF.